Listed below are T cell receptor beta chains from one sample, sequenced in a study of CD8 T cells in ankylosing spondylitis. Each CDR3 protein is one row after TCRdb ran MiXCR on the 5' RACE reads. Among around 250,000 distinct CDR3 sequences, roughly 10% were seen once, and the ten largest hold around 6.5%. Sequencing was performed on blood, either unsorted or a sorted T cell fraction (not recorded which). The receptors were sampled from a male donor with ankylosing spondylitis or in good health (not recorded which). Each CDR3 is given with its conserved first and last residue. Each record gives: V gene, J gene, clone size, D gene, CDR3 DNA, CDR3 protein. D genes are given only for firm matches. Size values are once, few and many counts, or a class for expanded clones, and some rows have none.

V: TRBV27
J: TRBJ2-1
size: few
D: TRBD1
DNA: TGTGCCAGCAGTCCCCCGGACAGGGAGAGGTTGGATGAGCAGTTCTTC
CDR3: CASSPPDRERLDEQFF

V: TRBV21-1
J: TRBJ2-5
size: few
D: .
DNA: TGTGCCAGCAGCCCCCAGACTAGCGGGAAAATCAGGCAAGAGACCCAGTACTTC
CDR3: CASSPQTSGKIRQETQYF

V: TRBV11-2
J: TRBJ2-3
size: many
D: .
DNA: TGTGCCAGTGTGGAGGGCACAGATACGCAGTATTTT
CDR3: CASVEGTDTQYF

V: TRBV10-3
J: TRBJ2-7
size: many
D: .
DNA: TGTGCCATCAGTGCCGTGGGGTCCTACGAGCAGTACTTC
CDR3: CAISAVGSYEQYF

V: TRBV5-1
J: TRBJ1-3
size: many
D: .
DNA: TGCGCCAGCAGCTTGGACAGCCCACGAAACACCATATATTTT
CDR3: CASSLDSPRNTIYF

V: TRBV20-1
J: TRBJ2-2
size: .
D: .
DNA: TGCAGTGCTAGAGACAGGGCGGCCGGGGAGCTGTTTTTT
CDR3: CSARDRAAGELFF

V: TRBV10-3
J: TRBJ2-1
size: many
D: .
DNA: TGTGCCATCAGTGCCAGGGGGAGGGCCCTCGGGGATGAGCAGTTCTTC
CDR3: CAISARGRALGDEQFF

V: TRBV4-1
J: TRBJ1-5
size: .
D: TRBD1
DNA: TGCGCCAGCAGCCTCGAGGGGGCTGCAAATCAGCCCCAGCATTTT
CDR3: CASSLEGAANQPQHF

V: TRBV7-9
J: TRBJ2-5
size: many
D: .
DNA: TGTGCCAGCAGTCGACAAGGGATCTACCCCCAAGAGACCCAGTACTTC
CDR3: CASSRQGIYPQETQYF

V: TRBV6-5
J: TRBJ2-1
size: many
D: .
DNA: TGTGCCAGCAGTAACCGGGACATCCAGTTCTTC
CDR3: CASSNRDIQFF

V: TRBV7-6
J: TRBJ2-7
size: many
D: .
DNA: TGTGCCAGCAGCGACCCTCGGGGACAACAGTACTTC
CDR3: CASSDPRGQQYF

V: TRBV3-1
J: TRBJ1-4
size: .
D: .
DNA: TGTACCAGCAGCCAAGGAATGGCAGGGGCTAATGAAAAACTGTTTTTT
CDR3: CTSSQGMAGANEKLFF

V: TRBV12-3/TRBV12-4
J: TRBJ2-7
size: .
D: .
DNA: TGTGCCACCCGAGGGATAGGCGAGCAGTACTTC
CDR3: CATRGIGEQYF

V: TRBV20-1
J: TRBJ2-2
size: .
D: TRBD2
DNA: TGCAGTGCTAGGGAACTAGCGGGCGAAACCGGGGAGCTGTTTTTT
CDR3: CSARELAGETGELFF

V: TRBV9
J: TRBJ2-3
size: many
D: .
DNA: TGTGCCAGCGCCCCGGGACACCGCACAGATACGCAGTATTTT
CDR3: CASAPGHRTDTQYF

V: TRBV6-1
J: TRBJ2-1
size: few
D: .
DNA: TGTGCCAGCATTGAGAGCTACAATGAGCAGTTCTTC
CDR3: CASIESYNEQFF

V: TRBV27
J: TRBJ2-1
size: few
D: TRBD1
DNA: TGTGCCAGCACGACAGGGATCAATGAGCAGTTCTTC
CDR3: CASTTGINEQFF

V: TRBV7-8
J: TRBJ1-5
size: many
D: .
DNA: TGTGCCAGCAGCCTAAACATGGATCAGCCCCAGCATTTT
CDR3: CASSLNMDQPQHF

V: TRBV5-1
J: TRBJ2-2
size: many
D: .
DNA: TGCGCCAGCAGCTTCCCAGGGGCCATACACAACACCGGGGAGCTGTTTTTT
CDR3: CASSFPGAIHNTGELFF

V: TRBV29-1
J: TRBJ1-4
size: .
D: .
DNA: TGCAGCGTTGAGGGGACAACTAATGAAAAACTGTTTTTT
CDR3: CSVEGTTNEKLFF

V: TRBV5-1
J: TRBJ2-1
size: many
D: .
DNA: TGCGCCAGCAGCTTGTACAATGAGCAGTTCTTC
CDR3: CASSLYNEQFF

V: TRBV6-1
J: TRBJ1-1
size: .
D: .
DNA: TGTGCCAGCAGTGTGAGGGAGGCGGTAGCAGCTTTCTTT
CDR3: CASSVREAVAAFF

V: TRBV9
J: TRBJ2-1
size: .
D: .
DNA: TGTGCCAGCAGCGGAGGGCTTAATAGGGCCGGCGAGCAGTTCTTC
CDR3: CASSGGLNRAGEQFF

V: TRBV20-1
J: TRBJ2-7
size: many
D: .
DNA: TGCAGTGCTAGAGAGATGGGGGAATCCTACGAGCAGTACTTC
CDR3: CSAREMGESYEQYF

V: TRBV7-6
J: TRBJ1-1
size: many
D: .
DNA: TGTGCCAGCTCGACAGGAAGGAACACTGAAGCTTTCTTT
CDR3: CASSTGRNTEAFF

V: TRBV12-3/TRBV12-4
J: TRBJ2-7
size: many
D: TRBD1
DNA: TGTGCCAGCAGGGCCACAGGGGTCTACGAGCAGTACTTC
CDR3: CASRATGVYEQYF

V: TRBV27
J: TRBJ2-1
size: many
D: TRBD2
DNA: TGTGCCAGCAGTCCGACTAGCGGTAATTACAATGAGCAGTTCTTC
CDR3: CASSPTSGNYNEQFF

V: TRBV20-1
J: TRBJ2-7
size: many
D: TRBD2
DNA: TGCAGTGCTAGAGTGATAGCGGGAAACTACGAGCAGTACTTC
CDR3: CSARVIAGNYEQYF

V: TRBV10-3
J: TRBJ1-1
size: many
D: .
DNA: TGTGCCACGGAACTGGGCACTGAAGCTTTCTTT
CDR3: CATELGTEAFF

V: TRBV25-1
J: TRBJ2-4
size: few
D: .
DNA: TGTGCCAGCAGCGAGGTTGGTGATGCCAAAAACATTCAGTACTTC
CDR3: CASSEVGDAKNIQYF

V: TRBV20-1
J: TRBJ1-2
size: many
D: .
DNA: TGCAGTGCTAGAGATCTGTTACAGGCGAACTATGGCTACACCTTC
CDR3: CSARDLLQANYGYTF

V: TRBV24-1
J: TRBJ2-1
size: many
D: .
DNA: TGTGCCACCAGTGACAATATAGGACGGTCAGAGGGGTCCTACAATGAGCAGTTCTTC
CDR3: CATSDNIGRSEGSYNEQFF

V: TRBV7-9
J: TRBJ1-1
size: .
D: .
DNA: TGTGCCAGCGCCGCGGGGGCGAACACTGAAGCTTTCTTT
CDR3: CASAAGANTEAFF

V: TRBV6-9
J: TRBJ2-3
size: many
D: TRBD2
DNA: TGTGCCAGCAGCTCCACTCTAGCGGGGGATCTCCGACTGGAGGGTACGCAGTATTTT
CDR3: CASSSTLAGDLRLEGTQYF

V: TRBV12-3/TRBV12-4
J: TRBJ2-2
size: many
D: .
DNA: TGTGCCAGCTTTGTCACCGGGGAGCTGTTTTTT
CDR3: CASFVTGELFF

V: TRBV5-1
J: TRBJ2-1
size: many
D: .
DNA: TGCGCCAGCAGCCTTTTGGTCAGCCATGAGCAGTTCTTC
CDR3: CASSLLVSHEQFF

V: TRBV3-1
J: TRBJ2-3
size: few
D: TRBD2
DNA: TGTGCCAGCAGCCCGGGACTAGCGGGGGGGTTTTCCCCCACAGATACGCAGTATTTT
CDR3: CASSPGLAGGFSPTDTQYF

V: TRBV12-3/TRBV12-4
J: TRBJ2-1
size: .
D: TRBD2
DNA: TGTGCCAGCACCAACCCGAACGCCGGGAGGGGGTTCGATGAGCAGTTCTTC
CDR3: CASTNPNAGRGFDEQFF

V: TRBV20-1
J: TRBJ2-5
size: many
D: TRBD2
DNA: TGCAGTGCTAGAGGGACTAGCGGGAGGCCATTCCAAGAGACCCAGTACTTC
CDR3: CSARGTSGRPFQETQYF

V: TRBV20-1
J: TRBJ1-2
size: few
D: .
DNA: TGCAGTGCTCCGACGGATAACTATGGCTACACCTTC
CDR3: CSAPTDNYGYTF

V: TRBV7-9
J: TRBJ2-7
size: few
D: TRBD2
DNA: TGTGCCAGCAGCTTAGAGCCGGGACTAGCGGCCTACGAGCAGTACTTC
CDR3: CASSLEPGLAAYEQYF

V: TRBV20-1
J: TRBJ2-7
size: many
D: .
DNA: TGCAGTGCTAGAGAGAGGGCCCCCTACGAGCAGTACTTC
CDR3: CSARERAPYEQYF

V: TRBV27
J: TRBJ1-5
size: many
D: .
DNA: TGTGCCAGCAGTAACGAAAGACAGTCTGGACGTCAGCCCCAGCATTTT
CDR3: CASSNERQSGRQPQHF

V: TRBV6-1
J: TRBJ1-1
size: many
D: .
DNA: TGTGCCAGCAGTCGTACCCTGAACACTGAAGCTTTCTTT
CDR3: CASSRTLNTEAFF

V: TRBV3-1
J: TRBJ2-1
size: many
D: TRBD2
DNA: TGTGCCAGCAGCCAACCTCTAGCGGGGGGTTACAATGAGCAGTTCTTC
CDR3: CASSQPLAGGYNEQFF

V: TRBV28
J: TRBJ2-7
size: many
D: .
DNA: TGTGCCAGCAGTTTATTAAATCTTTACGAGCAGTACTTC
CDR3: CASSLLNLYEQYF

V: TRBV15
J: TRBJ2-7
size: many
D: .
DNA: TGTGCCACCAGCACGGGGGACTTCTACGAGCAGTACTTC
CDR3: CATSTGDFYEQYF

V: TRBV5-6
J: TRBJ2-3
size: many
D: .
DNA: TGTGCCAGCAGCTTGGGCCGGGTTTTAAGGACAGATACGCAGTATTTT
CDR3: CASSLGRVLRTDTQYF

V: TRBV6-4
J: TRBJ2-2
size: many
D: TRBD2
DNA: TGTGCCAGCAGTGACTCGGGACTAGACACCGGGGAGCTGTTTTTT
CDR3: CASSDSGLDTGELFF

V: TRBV4-1
J: TRBJ1-5
size: few
D: .
DNA: TGCGCCAGCAGCCAAGACAGGGTTAGGGACAATCAGCCCCAGCATTTT
CDR3: CASSQDRVRDNQPQHF

V: TRBV20-1
J: TRBJ2-1
size: .
D: TRBD2
DNA: TGCAGTGCTAAGACTAGCCCAGGTAGTAATGAGCAGTTCTTC
CDR3: CSAKTSPGSNEQFF

V: TRBV12-3/TRBV12-4
J: TRBJ1-2
size: many
D: .
DNA: TGTGCCAGCAGTCCGCAGGGGCAACCCATCTATGGCTACACCTTC
CDR3: CASSPQGQPIYGYTF

V: TRBV29-1
J: TRBJ2-7
size: many
D: TRBD1
DNA: TGCAGCGTTAAAAGACAGGGCAGCTCCTACGAGCAGTACTTC
CDR3: CSVKRQGSSYEQYF

V: TRBV20-1
J: TRBJ2-7
size: many
D: .
DNA: TGCAGTGCTTCCTCGGGACGGGCCTACGAGCAGTACTTC
CDR3: CSASSGRAYEQYF

V: TRBV7-3
J: TRBJ1-1
size: few
D: .
DNA: TGTGCCAGCTCCTCGGGTACTGAAGCTTTCTTT
CDR3: CASSSGTEAFF

V: TRBV28
J: TRBJ2-2
size: few
D: TRBD2
DNA: TGTGCCAGCAGTTTTAGGGCTAGCGGGAACACCGGGGAGCTGTTTTTT
CDR3: CASSFRASGNTGELFF